This T cell receptor (beta chain) was observed in a study of identical twins (dated by TCRdb to the mid-2010s). Regarding the complete study: To test whether fetal clonotypes persist, the study used deep sequencing on TCR alpha and beta repertoires from monozygotic twins, unrelated adults of various ages, and cord blood. Replicate twin experiments were performed at different times using different library preparation protocols to rule out contamination. Results and caveats for the whole study, not just this receptor: Invariant T cells such as MAIT and iNKT could partly confound zero-insertion analyses, although diverse VJ usage argued against such confounding for most clonotypes. Fewer insertions were carried by abundant cord blood beta clonotypes, a similar but weaker trend appeared in young adult naive repertoires, and no such trend appeared in memory repertoires. Compared with coincidental sharing between unrelated individuals, an excess of low generation-probability sequences was observed among out-of-frame TCR alpha sequences shared between twins. Because the same donors could not be followed over many years, the conclusions relied on cross-sectional statistical analysis. Excess twin sharing in beta out-of-frame sequences was weaker because fewer shared sequences lowered the signal-to-noise ratio. In monozygotic twins, out-of-frame TCR alpha sharing was systematically underestimated by recombination models, although the models agreed with sharing between unrelated individuals.

Libraries were constructed by 5' RACE. Instrument on record: Illumina HiSeq 2000. Template switching added a universal primer binding site, and the final cDNA carried a unique molecular identifier that allowed TCR cDNA molecules to be counted accurately. Specific primers in the conserved constant-segment region were used to synthesize first-strand cDNA for the TCR alpha and beta chains. To control for contamination, every cDNA library was double barcoded, receiving both a SMART-Mk sample barcode and Illumina barcodes. TruSeq adapter sequences along with Illumina sample barcodes were introduced in two successive PCR steps. The TCR alpha and beta cDNA libraries were sequenced on the Illumina HiSeq platform using custom primers. In the original analysis: Unique molecular identifiers were extracted from raw reads with MiGEC, and CDR3 positions were determined with MiXCR. For each individual, recombination models were inferred using an EM algorithm with the repgenHMM and IGoR tools. Shared clonotype analysis was performed with the tcR package in R, normalizing sharing by the product of cloneset sizes. To study raw recombination free of thymic and clonal selection effects, out-of-frame nonproductive sequences were analyzed. TCRdb trimmed public reads at Q25 via fastp, called clones via MiXCR and kept in-frame beta chains. Rows are combined by CDR3 protein, so each entry shows the most common genes and DNA. TCRdb, not the authors, supplied the V and J calls. A total of 300,000 to 400,000 distinct CDR3 sequences appear in this sample, 9% to 15% of them only once. Roughly 7.8% of the sample goes to the ten largest clones.

This clonotype was seen a few times. Its antigen is currently not known. Base quality data are lacking; no much larger clone is found one base away. The CDR3 runs 20 amino acids, cysteine and phenylalanine included. Solely the CDR3 DNA is kept, with 60 bases framed from the first base. CDR1 SGHAT and CDR2 FQNNGV were looked up in the germline V gene. The V end loses 7 bases and the J end loses 0 bases, and a stretch of 27 bases separates them. Every donor was a healthy Caucasian. The twin cohort consisted of three pairs of female monozygotic twins, all aged roughly 18 to 30 years. CD4+ and CD8+ T cell populations were isolated with positive isolation kits from Invitrogen. The sample also formed part of further work on yellow fever vaccine responses in identical twins. The other study reports the following: The authors reported that the T cell response to vaccination in identical twins appeared partly convergent and partly personalized. The study precisely tracked vaccine-responding T cell clones in identical twins.

What was sequenced was CD8+ T cells sorted from blood. The TCR sequence derives from a woman younger than 35 in good health. The chain couples TRBV11-2 to TRBJ2-2; 6 matching bases give a weak D call of TRBD2. The CDR3 corresponds to CASIFKPRPGTFANTGELFF. The DNA is as follows: TGTGCCAGCATCTTTAAACCCCGCCCCGGGACTTTCGCGAACACCGGGGAGCTGTTTTTT. Where the CDR3 stops, the reference TRBV11-2 and TRBJ2-2 genes take over; the full variable domain is EAGVAQSPRYKIIEKRQSVAFWCNPISGHATLYWYQQILGQGPKLLIQFQNNGVVDDSQLPKDRFSAERLKGVDSTLKIQPAKLEDSAVYLCASIFKPRPGTFANTGELFFGEGSRLTVL.